The clone carrying this TCR beta chain was observed at least ten times. The target antigen is unknown. This record comes from a study of T-cell reconstitution after alpha-beta-depleted transplantation in children. Regarding the study as a whole: Elevated TCRbeta diversity at day 60 was traced, in some patients, to surviving recipient T cells and thymic progenitors. Reported findings indicate that, about two months after transplant, alpha-beta T cells came from several hundred expanded clones, which were derived from non-depleted graft cells. T-cell counts and diversity at one year following transplant were attributed mainly to newly produced T cells.

As it was prepared, the TCRbeta library received unique molecular identifiers. One entry per CDR3 protein results from TCRdb running MiXCR on the PCR reads. The sample contains some 200,000 distinct CDR3 sequences, about 8.7% of which appear only once. The CDR3 is 12 amino acids. Germline CDR1 is SGDLS and CDR2 is YYNGEE. V lost 0 bases and J lost 10, with 5 bases in between. The chain links TRBV9 to TRBJ1-6; no firm D call. The sequence derives from a male patient under 10 years old who had a stem cell transplant for acute myeloid leukemia, so the T cells may come from the graft donor. Material: PBMCs, mostly from graft donor cells, obtained 360 days after TCRalphabeta/CD19-depleted stem cell transplant. CDR3 residues: CASSVVGSPLHF. In nucleotides, the CDR3 is TGTGCCAGCAGCGTAGTGGGGTCACCCCTCCACTTT.